Reported below is one TCR beta chain. Its specificity is unknown. CD25-based Treg depletion was applied to purified naive CD4+ T cells. The CDR3 loop spans 16 amino acids. CDR1 MGHRA and CDR2 YSYEKL come from the germline V gene. Trimming took 2 bases from V and 9 from J; bases not matched to a gene: 12. Semi-nested PCR with Nested Universal Primer A followed constant-region reverse priming of full-length variable regions. TCRdb ran MiXCR on the 5' RACE reads and lists one entry per CDR3 protein. Of roughly 46,000 distinct CDR3 sequences detected, roughly 30% appear once; the ten largest clones hold roughly 2%. Study findings and constraints: Tumor Treg TCRs overlapped most with tumor naive CD4+ cells. In terms of TCR gene usage, tumor memory CD4+ T cells clustered together with blood and lymph node memory CD4+ cells, as well as with lymph node naive CD4+ cells.

The clonotype was recovered from a female donor with breast cancer. The sequenced sample consisted of naive CD4+ T cells sorted from blood. Stated subset: naive CD4+ T cells, CD4+CD45RA+CD25-. V usage is TRBV4-1 and J usage is TRBJ2-1; 8 positions agree with TRBD2. The DNA of the CDR3 is TGCGCCAGCAGCCAACGAAATATGGGACTAGTGGCTGAGCAGTTCTTC. It encodes CASSQRNMGLVAEQFF.